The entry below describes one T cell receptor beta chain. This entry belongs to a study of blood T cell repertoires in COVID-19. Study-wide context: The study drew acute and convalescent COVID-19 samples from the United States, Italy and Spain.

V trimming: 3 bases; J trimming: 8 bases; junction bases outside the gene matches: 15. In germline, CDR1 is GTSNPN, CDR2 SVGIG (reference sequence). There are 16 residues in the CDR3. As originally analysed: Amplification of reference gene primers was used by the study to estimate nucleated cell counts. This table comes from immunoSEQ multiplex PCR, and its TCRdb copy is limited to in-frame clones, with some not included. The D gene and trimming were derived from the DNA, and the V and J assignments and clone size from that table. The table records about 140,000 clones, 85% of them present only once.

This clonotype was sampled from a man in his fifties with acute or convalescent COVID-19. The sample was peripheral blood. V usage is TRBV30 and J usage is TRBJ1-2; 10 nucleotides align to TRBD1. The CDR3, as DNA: TGTGCCTGGAGCGCCCTAAATGGGGACAGGGGAAAAGGCTACACCTTC. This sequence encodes CAWSALNGDRGKGYTF.